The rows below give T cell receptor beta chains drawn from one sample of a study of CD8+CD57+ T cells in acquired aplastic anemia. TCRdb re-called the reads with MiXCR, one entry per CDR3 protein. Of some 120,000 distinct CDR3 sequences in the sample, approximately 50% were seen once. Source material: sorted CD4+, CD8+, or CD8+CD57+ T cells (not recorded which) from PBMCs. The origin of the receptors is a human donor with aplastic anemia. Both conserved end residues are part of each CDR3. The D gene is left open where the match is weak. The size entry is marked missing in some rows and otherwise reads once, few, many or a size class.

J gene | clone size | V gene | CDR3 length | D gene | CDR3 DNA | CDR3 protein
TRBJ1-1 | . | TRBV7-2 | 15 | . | TGTGCCAGCAGCTTAGCCTCTGGGGGGCGAACTGAAGCTTTCTTT | CASSLASGGRTEAFF
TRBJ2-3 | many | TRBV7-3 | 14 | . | TGTGCCAGCAGCTTTATTGGATCGGGAGATACGCAGTATTTT | CASSFIGSGDTQYF
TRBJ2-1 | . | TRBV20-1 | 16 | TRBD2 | TGCAGTGCTAGGGTCTTCGTCCTAGCGGGGTACAATGAGCAGTTCTTC | CSARVFVLAGYNEQFF
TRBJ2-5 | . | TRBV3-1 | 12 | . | TGTGCCAGCAGCCAGCGGAGGGAGACCCAGTACTTC | CASSQRRETQYF
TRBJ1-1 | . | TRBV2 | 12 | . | TGTGCCACCCAGGGGCCGAACACTGAAGCTTTCTTT | CATQGPNTEAFF
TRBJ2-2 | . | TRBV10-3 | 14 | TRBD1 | TGTGCCATCGGACAGGGGGCGTTCACCGGGGAGCTGTTTTTT | CAIGQGAFTGELFF
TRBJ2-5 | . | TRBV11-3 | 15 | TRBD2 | TGTGCCAGCAGCTCGGGACTAGCCGATCAAGAGACCCAGTACTTC | CASSSGLADQETQYF
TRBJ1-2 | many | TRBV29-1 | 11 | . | TGCAGCGTTGAAGAACGGTTCGGCTACACCTTC | CSVEERFGYTF
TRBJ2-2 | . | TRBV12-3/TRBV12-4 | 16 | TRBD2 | TGTGCCAGCGATTACAATAGCGGGGAGGACACCGGGGAGCTGTTTTTT | CASDYNSGEDTGELFF
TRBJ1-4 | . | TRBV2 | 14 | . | TGTGCCAGCAGTCTAACTGAGGGGAGGCAAAAGCTGTTTTTT | CASSLTEGRQKLFF
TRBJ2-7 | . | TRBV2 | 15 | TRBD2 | TGTGCCAGCAGTCCGCTAGCGGGAGAGGCGGTCGAGCAGTACTTC | CASSPLAGEAVEQYF
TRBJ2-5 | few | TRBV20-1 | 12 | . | TGCAGTGTTCAGGGCGGTAGAGAGACCCAGTACTTC | CSVQGGRETQYF
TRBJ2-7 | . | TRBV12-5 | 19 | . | TGTGCTAGTGGTTTGGCACGGGGAATCTGGCAGAATCTCGGTGACGAGCAGTACTTC | CASGLARGIWQNLGDEQYF
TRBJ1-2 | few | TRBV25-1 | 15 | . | TGTGCCAGCAGTGAAATCGGGGGGCTCGACTATGGCTACACCTTC | CASSEIGGLDYGYTF
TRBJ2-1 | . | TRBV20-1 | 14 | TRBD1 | TGCAGTGCTTTTGCGACAGGGATGGCCAATGAGCAGTTCTTC | CSAFATGMANEQFF
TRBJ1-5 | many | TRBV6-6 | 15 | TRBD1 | TGTGCCAGCAGTTTCGAGACAGGGTACAATCAGCCCCAGCATTTT | CASSFETGYNQPQHF
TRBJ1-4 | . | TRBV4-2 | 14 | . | TGTGCCAGCAGTCCCACAGAGAGTAATGAAAAACTGTTTTTT | CASSPTESNEKLFF
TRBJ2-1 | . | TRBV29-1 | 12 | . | TGCAGCGTTGATCGCACATACAATGAGCAGTTCTTC | CSVDRTYNEQFF
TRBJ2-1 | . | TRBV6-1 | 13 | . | TGTGCCAGCAGGGGGAGTTCCTACAATGAGCAGTTCTTC | CASRGSSYNEQFF
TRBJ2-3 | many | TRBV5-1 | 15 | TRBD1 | TGCGCCAGCAGCTCGAGGGACAGGGAAGTTGATACGCAGTATTTT | CASSSRDREVDTQYF
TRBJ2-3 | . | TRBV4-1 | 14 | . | TGCGCCAGCGCCCCGCAGGGAAGCACAGATACGCAGTATTTT | CASAPQGSTDTQYF
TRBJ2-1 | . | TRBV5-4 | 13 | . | TGTGCCAGCAGCTTCGACAGGTACAATGAGCAGTTCTTC | CASSFDRYNEQFF
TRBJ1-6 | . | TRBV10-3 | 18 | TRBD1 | TGTGCCAGCAGTGGGAGCTCGGGGACAGGGGTTTTCGGTTCACCCCTCCACTTT | CASSGSSGTGVFGSPLHF
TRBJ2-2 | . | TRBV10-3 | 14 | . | TGTGCCAGCTCTCAGACCCAGAACACCGGGGAGCTGTTTTTT | CASSQTQNTGELFF
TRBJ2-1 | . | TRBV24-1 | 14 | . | TGTGCCACCAGTGAGCGGAAGGGGATAGATGAGCAGTTCTTC | CATSERKGIDEQFF
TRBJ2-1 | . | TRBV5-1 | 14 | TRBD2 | TGCGCCAGCACGACCGGGCTAGCGGGAACTGAGCAGTTCTTC | CASTTGLAGTEQFF
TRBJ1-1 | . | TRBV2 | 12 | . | TGTGCCAGCAGGACAGGACTCACTGAAGCTTTCTTT | CASRTGLTEAFF
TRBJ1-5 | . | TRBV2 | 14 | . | TGTGCCAGCAGTGGCAACGGTGGCGATCAGCCCCAGCATTTT | CASSGNGGDQPQHF
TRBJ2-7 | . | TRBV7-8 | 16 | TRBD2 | TGTGCCAGCAGCATAAGATTTAGCGGGAGAGGAGCCGAGCAGTACTTC | CASSIRFSGRGAEQYF
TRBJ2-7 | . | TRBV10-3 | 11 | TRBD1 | TGTGCCTCAGCACAGGGGTACGAGCAGTACTTC | CASAQGYEQYF
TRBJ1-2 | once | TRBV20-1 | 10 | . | TGCAGTGCGAACCCACATGGCTACACCTTC | CSANPHGYTF
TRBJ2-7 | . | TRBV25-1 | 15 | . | TGTGCCAGCAGTGAAAGGTCAGGGGCCCTCTACGAGCAGTACTTC | CASSERSGALYEQYF
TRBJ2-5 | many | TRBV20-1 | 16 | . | TGCAGTGCTAGAGATTACGTTGGGGACATACAAGAGACCCAGTACTTC | CSARDYVGDIQETQYF
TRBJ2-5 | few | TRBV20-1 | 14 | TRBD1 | TGCAGTGCTAGGACGGGACAGTCTCAAGAGACCCAGTACTTC | CSARTGQSQETQYF
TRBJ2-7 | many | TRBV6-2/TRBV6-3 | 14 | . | TGTGCCAGTAATCCGGGACACTGGTCCTACGAGCAGTACTTC | CASNPGHWSYEQYF
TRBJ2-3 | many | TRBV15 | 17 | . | TGTGCCACCAGCAGAGATTGGAGACTAGTGAGCACAGATACGCAGTATTTT | CATSRDWRLVSTDTQYF
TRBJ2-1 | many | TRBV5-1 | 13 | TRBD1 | TGCGCCAGCAGTCCAAGGGGGCACAATGAGCAGTTCTTC | CASSPRGHNEQFF
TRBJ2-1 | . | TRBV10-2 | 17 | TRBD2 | TGTGCCAGCAGCTCCCCAGTAGCGGGAAAGGCCGTATATGAGCAGTTCTTC | CASSSPVAGKAVYEQFF
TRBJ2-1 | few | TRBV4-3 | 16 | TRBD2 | TGCGCCAGCAGCCAAGAGAGCCTAGCGGGGGGTCGTGAGCAGTTCTTC | CASSQESLAGGREQFF
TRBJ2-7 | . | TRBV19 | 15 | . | TGTGCCAGTAGTACTACTAGGCGGCAAGCCTACGAGCAGTACTTC | CASSTTRRQAYEQYF
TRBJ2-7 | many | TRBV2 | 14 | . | TGTGCCAGCAGTGGGCTAGCGCTGTCCTACGAGCAGTACTTC | CASSGLALSYEQYF